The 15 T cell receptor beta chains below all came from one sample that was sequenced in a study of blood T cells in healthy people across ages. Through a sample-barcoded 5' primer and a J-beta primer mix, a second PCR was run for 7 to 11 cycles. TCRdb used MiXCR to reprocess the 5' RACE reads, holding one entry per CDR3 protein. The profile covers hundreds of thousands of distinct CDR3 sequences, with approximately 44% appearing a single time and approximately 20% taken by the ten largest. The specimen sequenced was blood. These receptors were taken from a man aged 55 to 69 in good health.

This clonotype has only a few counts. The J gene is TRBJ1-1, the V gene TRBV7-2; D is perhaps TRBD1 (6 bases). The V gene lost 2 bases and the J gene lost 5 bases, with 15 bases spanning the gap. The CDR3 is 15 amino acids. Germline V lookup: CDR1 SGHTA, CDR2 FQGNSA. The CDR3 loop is CASSLQGTGATEAFF. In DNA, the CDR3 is TGTGCCAGCAGCTTACAGGGGACCGGGGCTACTGAAGCTTTCTTT.

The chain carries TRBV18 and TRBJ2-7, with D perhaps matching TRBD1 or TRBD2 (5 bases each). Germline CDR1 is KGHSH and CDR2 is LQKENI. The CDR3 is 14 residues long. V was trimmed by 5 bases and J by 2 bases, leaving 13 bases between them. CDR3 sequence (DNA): TGTGCCAGCTCAAAGGGGCAGGAGGCCTACGAGCAGTACTTC. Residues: CASSKGQEAYEQYF.

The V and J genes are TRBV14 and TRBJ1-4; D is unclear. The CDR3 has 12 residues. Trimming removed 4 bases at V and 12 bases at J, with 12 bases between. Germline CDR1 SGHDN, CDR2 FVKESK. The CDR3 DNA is TGTGCCAGCAGCCCCACGGGAATTCAACTGTTTTTT. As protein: CASSPTGIQLFF. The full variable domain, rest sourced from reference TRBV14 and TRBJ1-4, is EAGVTQFPSHSVIEKGQTVTLRCDPISGHDNLYWYRRVMGKEIKFLLHFVKESKQDESGMPNNRFLAERTGGTYSTLKVQPAELEDSGVYFCASSPTGIQLFFGSGTQLSVL.

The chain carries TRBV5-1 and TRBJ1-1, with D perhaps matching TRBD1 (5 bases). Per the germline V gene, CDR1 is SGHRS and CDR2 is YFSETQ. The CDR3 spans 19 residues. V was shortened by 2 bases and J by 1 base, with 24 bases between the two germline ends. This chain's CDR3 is CASSLINGGGIYRNTEAFF. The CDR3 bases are TGCGCCAGCAGCTTAATCAACGGGGGTGGAATTTATCGGAACACTGAAGCTTTCTTT. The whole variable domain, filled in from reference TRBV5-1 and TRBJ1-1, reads KAGVTQTPRYLIKTRGQQVTLSCSPISGHRSVSWYQQTPGQGLQFLFEYFSETQRNKGNFPGRFSGRQFSNSRSEMNVSTLELGDSALYLCASSLINGGGIYRNTEAFFGQGTRLTVV.

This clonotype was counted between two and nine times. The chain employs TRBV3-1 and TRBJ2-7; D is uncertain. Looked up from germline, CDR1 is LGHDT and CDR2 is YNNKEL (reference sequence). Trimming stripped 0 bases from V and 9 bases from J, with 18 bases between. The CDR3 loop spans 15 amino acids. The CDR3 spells CASSQDIGRTLGQYF. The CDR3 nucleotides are TGTGCCAGCAGCCAAGATATAGGACGGACCCTCGGGCAGTACTTC.

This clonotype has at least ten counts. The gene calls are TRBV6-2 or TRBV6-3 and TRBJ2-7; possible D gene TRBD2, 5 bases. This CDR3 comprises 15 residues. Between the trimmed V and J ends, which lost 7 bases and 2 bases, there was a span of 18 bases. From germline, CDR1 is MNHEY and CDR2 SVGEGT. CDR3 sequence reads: CASKREFLAAYEQYF. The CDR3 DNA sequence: TGTGCCAGCAAGAGGGAGTTCCTGGCGGCCTACGAGCAGTACTTC.

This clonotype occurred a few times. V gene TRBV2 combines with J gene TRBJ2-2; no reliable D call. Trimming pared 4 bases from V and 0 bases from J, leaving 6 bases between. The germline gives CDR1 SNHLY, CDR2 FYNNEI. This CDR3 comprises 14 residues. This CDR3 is CASSGASNTGELFF. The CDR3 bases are TGTGCCAGCAGTGGGGCATCGAACACCGGGGAGCTGTTTTTT.

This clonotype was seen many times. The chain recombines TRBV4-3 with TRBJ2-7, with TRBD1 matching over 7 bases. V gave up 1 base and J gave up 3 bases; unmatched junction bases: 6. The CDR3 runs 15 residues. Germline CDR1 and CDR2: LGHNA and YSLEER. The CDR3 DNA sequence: TGCGCCAGCAGCCAAGTAACGACAGGGAGCTACGAGCAGTACTTC. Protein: CASSQVTTGSYEQYF.

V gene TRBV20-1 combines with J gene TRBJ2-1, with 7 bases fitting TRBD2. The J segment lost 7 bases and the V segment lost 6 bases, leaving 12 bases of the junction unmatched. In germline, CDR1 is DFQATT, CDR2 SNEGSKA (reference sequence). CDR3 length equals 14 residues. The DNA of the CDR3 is TGCAGTGCGGGGTTGGGCGGGGGAGCAAATGAGCAGTTCTTC. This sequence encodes CSAGLGGGANEQFF.

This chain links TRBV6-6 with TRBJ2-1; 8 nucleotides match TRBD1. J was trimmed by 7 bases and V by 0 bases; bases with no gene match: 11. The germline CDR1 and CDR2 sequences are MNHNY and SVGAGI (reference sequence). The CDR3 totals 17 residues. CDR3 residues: CASSYSGGQGASNEQFF. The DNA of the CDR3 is TGTGCCAGCAGTTACTCAGGGGGGCAGGGGGCATCAAATGAGCAGTTCTTC.

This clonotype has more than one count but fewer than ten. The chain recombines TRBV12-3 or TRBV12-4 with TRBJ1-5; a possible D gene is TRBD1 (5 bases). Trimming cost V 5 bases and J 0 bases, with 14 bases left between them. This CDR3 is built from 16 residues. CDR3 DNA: TGTGCCAGCAGTCCCACAGGTTCCCGTAGCAATCAGCCCCAGCATTTT. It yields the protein CASSPTGSRSNQPQHF.

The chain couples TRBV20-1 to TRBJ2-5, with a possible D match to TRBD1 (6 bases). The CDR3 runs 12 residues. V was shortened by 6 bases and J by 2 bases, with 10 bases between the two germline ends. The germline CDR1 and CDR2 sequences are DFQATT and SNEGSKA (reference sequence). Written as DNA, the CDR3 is TGCAGTGCCGGACAGACACAAGAGACCCAGTACTTC. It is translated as CSAGQTQETQYF.

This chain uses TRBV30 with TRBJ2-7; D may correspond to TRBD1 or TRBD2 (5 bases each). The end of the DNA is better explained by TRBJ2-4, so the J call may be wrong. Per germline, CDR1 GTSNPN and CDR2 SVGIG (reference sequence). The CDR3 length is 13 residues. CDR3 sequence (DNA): TGTGCCTGGAGTGGAGGGGTGGGGAACATTCAGTACTTC. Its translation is CAWSGGVGNIQYF.

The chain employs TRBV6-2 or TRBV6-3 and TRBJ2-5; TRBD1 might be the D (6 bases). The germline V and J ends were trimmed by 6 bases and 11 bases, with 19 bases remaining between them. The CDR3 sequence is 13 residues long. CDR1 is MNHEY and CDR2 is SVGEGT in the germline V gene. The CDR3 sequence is CASRYGQTGGQYF. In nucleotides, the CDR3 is TGTGCCAGCAGGTACGGACAGACTGGTGGGCAGTACTTC.

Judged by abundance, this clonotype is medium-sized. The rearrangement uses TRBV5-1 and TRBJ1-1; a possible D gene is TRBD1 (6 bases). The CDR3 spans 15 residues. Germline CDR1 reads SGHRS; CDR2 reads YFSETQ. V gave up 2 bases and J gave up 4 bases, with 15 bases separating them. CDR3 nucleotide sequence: TGCGCCAGCAGCTTAGACAGGTCCGTGGGCACTGAAGCTTTCTTT. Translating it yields CASSLDRSVGTEAFF. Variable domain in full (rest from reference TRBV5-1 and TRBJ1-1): KAGVTQTPRYLIKTRGQQVTLSCSPISGHRSVSWYQQTPGQGLQFLFEYFSETQRNKGNFPGRFSGRQFSNSRSEMNVSTLELGDSALYLCASSLDRSVGTEAFFGQGTRLTVV.